This T cell receptor beta chain derives from a study of cytomegalovirus exposure and HLA in healthy donors. Generated by immunoSEQ multiplex PCR, the TCRdb table keeps only in-frame clones and is missing some. This repertoire shows around 120,000 clones, approximately 86% found once; its top ten account for 4.4%. The sequencing sample was made of PBMCs. The sequence was collected from a man aged 18 to 29 in good health and CMV-seropositive.

The DNA for the CDR3 is TGTGCCACCGGGACAGGGGACACTGAAGCTTTCTTT. This gives the protein CATGTGDTEAFF. The chain employs TRBV15 and TRBJ1-1; 10 bases are a match to TRBD1. V shed 8 bases, J shed 3 bases, and the junction held 0 bases outside the gene matches. The CDR3 sequence is 12 residues long. The germline CDR1 and CDR2 sequences are LNHNV and YYDKDF (reference sequence).